A selection of T cell receptor beta chains follows, all from one sample in a study of cytomegalovirus exposure and HLA in healthy donors. Measured with immunoSEQ multiplex PCR; TCRdb has only the in-frame clones, and not every one. The sample includes 100,000 to 150,000 clones, around 83% of them seen just once. Specimen: PBMCs. These receptors all come from a woman aged 50 to 60 in good health and CMV-seropositive. Each CDR3 is given without its conserved first and last residue.

>TRBV5-5
ASRPGEIPEAF
>TRBV29-1
SVGDRDQPQH
>TRBV2
ASSEGSGGPETQY
>TRBV29-1
SGEENTEAF
>TRBV7-3
ASSLHPVRDSYTEAF
>TRBV9
ASSPGQANEQF
>TRBV9
ASSPGLAEETQY
>TRBV11-2
ASSFRSGNNEQF
>TRBV30
AWSRGDTEAF
>TRBV28
ASSFPMNTEAF
>TRBV6-1
ASSRAGEWSDTQY
>TRBV6-4
ASSDSPPLQGPTPYEQY
>TRBV6-6
ASSYSGTLLGLGQY
>TRBV28
ASSLDRLAGIYNEQF
>TRBV6-1
ASSSRGGGNEQF
>TRBV7-9
ASSPGGSPLNTEAF
>TRBV14
ASSSFSQGVGEAF
>TRBV4-3
ASSQDRGRYNEQF
>TRBV4-1
ASSQVVRERADTQY
>TRBV6-1
ASSVPGVHQPQH
>TRBV19
ASSIIAWGQGVEAF
>TRBV28
ASSPAPGAYEQY
>TRBV6-1
ASWGTEAPYEQY
>TRBV28
ASSLVAWRLSYNEQF
>TRBV28
ASSPPIVAEGSYEQY
>TRBV23-1
ASSQKEASGLYNEQF
>TRBV4-3
ASSQDPGTGDNSPLH
>TRBV2
ASSEGYGQGEETQY
>TRBV15
ATSPRHTSSYEQY
>TRBV29-1
SARKRRGTLNYGYT
>TRBV4-2
ASSQVQGAQRNTEAF
>TRBV10-3
AIREGRSEKLF
>TRBV7-9
ASSLGQGGDTQY
>TRBV28
ASTFWTGEQTEAF
>TRBV11-1
ASSGGLAGVYEQY
>TRBV21-1
ASSKAGLVYNEQF
>TRBV13
ASSFYLAGAYNEQF
>TRBV5-6
ASSPTGGSTGELF
>TRBV4-1
ASSQTDRQNTEAF
>TRBV13
ASSSRLAGGPDEQF
>TRBV15
ATSRDSPSSGTGIYGQY
>TRBV9
ASSVDGNYGYT
>TRBV5-1
ASSLLGASQETQY
>TRBV5-1
ASSTGYNSPLH
>TRBV6-5
ASSFDRGVDTQY
>TRBV5-1
ASSPGLVQTTTDTQY
>TRBV5-1
ASSLTVDRTGNTIY
>TRBV9
ASSPRVAVNTEAF
>TRBV6-1
ASSESGSGGYGYT